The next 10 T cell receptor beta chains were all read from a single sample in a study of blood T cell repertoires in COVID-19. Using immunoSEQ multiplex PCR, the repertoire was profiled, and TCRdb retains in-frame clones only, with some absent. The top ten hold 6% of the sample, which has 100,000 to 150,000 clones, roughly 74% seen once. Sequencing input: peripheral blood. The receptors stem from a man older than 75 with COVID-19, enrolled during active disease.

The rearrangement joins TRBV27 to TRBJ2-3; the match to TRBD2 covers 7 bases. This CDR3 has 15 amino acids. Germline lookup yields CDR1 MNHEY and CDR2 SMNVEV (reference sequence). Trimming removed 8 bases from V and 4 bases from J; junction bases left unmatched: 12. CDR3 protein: CASGGDRGWPDTQYF. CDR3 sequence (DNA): TGTGCCAGCGGGGGGGACCGGGGGTGGCCAGATACGCAGTATTTT.

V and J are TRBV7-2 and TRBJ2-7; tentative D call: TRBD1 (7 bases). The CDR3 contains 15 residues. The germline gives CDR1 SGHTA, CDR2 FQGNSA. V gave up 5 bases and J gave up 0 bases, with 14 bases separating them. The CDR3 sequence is CASSPGQRASYEQYF. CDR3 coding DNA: TGTGCCAGCAGCCCGGGACAGCGGGCCTCCTACGAGCAGTACTTC.

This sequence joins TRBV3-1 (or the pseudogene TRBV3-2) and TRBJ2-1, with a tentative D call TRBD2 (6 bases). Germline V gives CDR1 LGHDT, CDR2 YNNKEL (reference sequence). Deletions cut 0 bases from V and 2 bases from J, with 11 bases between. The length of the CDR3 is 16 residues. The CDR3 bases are TGTGCCAGCAGCCAAGATGGCCTAGCGACCTACAATGAGCAGTTCTTC. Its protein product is CASSQDGLATYNEQFF.

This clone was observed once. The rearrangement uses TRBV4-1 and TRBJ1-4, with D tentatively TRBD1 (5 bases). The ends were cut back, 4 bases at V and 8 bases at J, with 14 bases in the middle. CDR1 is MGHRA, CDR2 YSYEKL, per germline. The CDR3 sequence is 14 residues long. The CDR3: CASSPTQGREKLFF. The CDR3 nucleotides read TGCGCCAGCAGCCCCACCCAGGGTAGAGAAAAACTGTTTTTT.

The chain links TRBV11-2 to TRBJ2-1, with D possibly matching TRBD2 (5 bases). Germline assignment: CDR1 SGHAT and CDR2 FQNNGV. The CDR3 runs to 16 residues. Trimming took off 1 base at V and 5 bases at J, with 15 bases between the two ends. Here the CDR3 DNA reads TGTGCCAGCAGCTTAGTTTATAGGACTGGTAACAATGAGCAGTTCTTC. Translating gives CASSLVYRTGNNEQFF.

Here the CDR3 reads CATSRGRLAAYNEQFF. CDR3 in DNA: TGTGCCACCAGCAGAGGGAGACTAGCGGCATACAATGAGCAGTTCTTC. The gene calls are TRBV15 and TRBJ2-1, with TRBD2 identical over 9 bases. This CDR3 comprises 16 residues. Germline trimming cut 1 base from V and 4 bases from J; bases unmatched to any gene: 5. Germline values: CDR1 LNHNV, CDR2 YYDKDF (reference sequence).

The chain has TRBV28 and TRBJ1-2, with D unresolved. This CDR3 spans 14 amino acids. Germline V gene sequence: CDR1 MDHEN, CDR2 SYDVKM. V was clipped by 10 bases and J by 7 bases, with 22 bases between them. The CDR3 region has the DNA TGTGCCACCCGAGAGGGCGGCGGGATCGGTGGCTACACCTTC. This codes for CATREGGGIGGYTF.

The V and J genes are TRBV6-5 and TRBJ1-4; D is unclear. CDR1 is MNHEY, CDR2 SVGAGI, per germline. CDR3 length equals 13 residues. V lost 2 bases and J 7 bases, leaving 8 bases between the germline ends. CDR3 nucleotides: TGTGCCAGCAGTTACCCTGGGAGTGAAAAACTGTTTTTT. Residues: CASSYPGSEKLFF.

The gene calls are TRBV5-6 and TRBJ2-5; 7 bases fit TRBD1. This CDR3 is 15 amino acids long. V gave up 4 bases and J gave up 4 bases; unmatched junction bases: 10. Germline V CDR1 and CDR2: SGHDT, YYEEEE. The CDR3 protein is CASSDGTALPETQYF. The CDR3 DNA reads TGTGCCAGCAGCGACGGGACAGCCCTCCCAGAGACCCAGTACTTC.

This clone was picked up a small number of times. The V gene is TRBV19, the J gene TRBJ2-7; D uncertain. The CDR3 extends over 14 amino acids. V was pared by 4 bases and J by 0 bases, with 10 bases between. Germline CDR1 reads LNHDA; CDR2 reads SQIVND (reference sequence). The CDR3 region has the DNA TGTGCCAGTAGTAAGGTTGGCGGCTCCTACGAGCAGTACTTC. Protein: CASSKVGGSYEQYF.